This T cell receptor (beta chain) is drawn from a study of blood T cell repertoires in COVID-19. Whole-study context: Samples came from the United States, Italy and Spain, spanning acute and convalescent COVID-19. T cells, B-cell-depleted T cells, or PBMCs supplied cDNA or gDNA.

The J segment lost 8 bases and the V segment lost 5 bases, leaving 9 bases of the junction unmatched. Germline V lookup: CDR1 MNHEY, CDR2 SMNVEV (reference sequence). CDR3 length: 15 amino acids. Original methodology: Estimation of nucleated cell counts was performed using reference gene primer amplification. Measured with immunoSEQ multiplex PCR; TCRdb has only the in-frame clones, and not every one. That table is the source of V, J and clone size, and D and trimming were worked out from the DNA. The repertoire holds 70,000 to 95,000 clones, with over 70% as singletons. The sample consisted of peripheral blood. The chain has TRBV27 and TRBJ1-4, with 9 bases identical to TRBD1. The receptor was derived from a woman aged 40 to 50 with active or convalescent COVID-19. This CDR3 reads CASSHTPGTGEKLFF. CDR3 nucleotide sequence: TGTGCCAGCAGTCATACCCCCGGGACAGGGGAAAAACTGTTTTTT.